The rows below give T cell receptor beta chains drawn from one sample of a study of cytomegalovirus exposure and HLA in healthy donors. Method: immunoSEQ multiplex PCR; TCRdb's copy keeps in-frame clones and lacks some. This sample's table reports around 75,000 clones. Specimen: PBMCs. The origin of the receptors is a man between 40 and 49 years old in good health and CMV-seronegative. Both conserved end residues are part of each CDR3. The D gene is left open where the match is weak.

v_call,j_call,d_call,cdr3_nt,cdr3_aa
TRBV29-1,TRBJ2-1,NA,TGCAGCGTCCCTCGAGACTCCTCGGGATACAATGAGCAGTTCTTC,CSVPRDSSGYNEQFF
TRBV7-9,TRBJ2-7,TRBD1,TGTGCCAGCAGCTTGGTCGGGACAGGGGAGGCCGAGCAGTACTTC,CASSLVGTGEAEQYF
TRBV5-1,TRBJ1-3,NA,TGCGCCAGCAGCTTTGACAGCTCTGGAAACACCATATATTTT,CASSFDSSGNTIYF
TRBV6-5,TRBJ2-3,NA,TGTGCCAGCAGTTACTCGACACCTAGGGGAGATACGCAGTATTTT,CASSYSTPRGDTQYF
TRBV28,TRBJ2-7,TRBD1,TGTGCCAGCAGTTCCAGGGACAGGAGCTCCTACGAGCAGTACTTC,CASSSRDRSSYEQYF
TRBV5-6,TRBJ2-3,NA,TGTGCCAGCAGCTTGGCCCGGGATACGCAGTATTTT,CASSLARDTQYF
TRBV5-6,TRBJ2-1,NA,TGTGCCAGCAGCGTCTCCCCCGTGAGCTCCTACAATGAGCAGTTCTTC,CASSVSPVSSYNEQFF
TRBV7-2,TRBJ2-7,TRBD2,TGTGCCAGCAGCTCCATCAATCGGTCGGGGGGCGAGCAGTACTTC,CASSSINRSGGEQYF
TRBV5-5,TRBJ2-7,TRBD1,TGTGCCAGCAGCCCGGGACAGGCGTCGTACGAGCAGTACTTC,CASSPGQASYEQYF
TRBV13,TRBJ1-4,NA,TGTGCCAGCAGCCTAACGTCGGGGGTAAAGGAAAAACTGTTTTTT,CASSLTSGVKEKLFF
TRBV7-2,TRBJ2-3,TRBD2,TGTGCCAGCAGCGGACTAGCGGGATCTGGGGGGGATACGCAGTATTTT,CASSGLAGSGGDTQYF
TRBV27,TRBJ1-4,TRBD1,TGTGCCAGCAGTCCCGACAGGGGATGGGAAAAACTGTTTTTT,CASSPDRGWEKLFF
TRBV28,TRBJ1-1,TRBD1,TGTGCCAGCAGTTTACCGCCGGGGTCAGGGGGCAGTGGCACTGAAGCTTTCTTT,CASSLPPGSGGSGTEAFF
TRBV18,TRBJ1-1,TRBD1,TGTGCCAGCTCAAACAGGGGTACTGAAGCTTTCTTT,CASSNRGTEAFF